This T cell receptor beta chain derives from a study of blood T cell repertoires in COVID-19. The V gene's germline CDR1 is GTSNPN and CDR2 SVGIG (reference sequence). This CDR3 spans 12 amino acids. The V gene lost 4 bases and the J gene lost 7 bases, with 8 bases spanning the gap. Here immunoSEQ multiplex PCR was the method, and the copy in TCRdb shows in-frame clones only, minus some. The repertoire has hundreds of thousands of clones, 88% of them found once; the top ten carry just under 1%. The sequence derives from a woman aged 25 to 45 who had recovered from COVID-19. The V gene is TRBV30, the J gene TRBJ1-6; D is ambiguous. The sample consisted of PBMCs or T cells enriched from blood (not recorded which). The DNA of the CDR3 is TGTGCCTGGAACAGAGCCAATTCACCCCTCCACTTT. Translated, it gives CAWNRANSPLHF.